This T cell receptor (beta chain) was sequenced during a study of blood T cell repertoires in COVID-19. Profiled with immunoSEQ multiplex PCR; TCRdb holds only in-frame clones, not every one. This table holds some 700,000 clones, 70% to 90% found once. The V and J ends lost 6 bases and 0 bases respectively, with 10 bases between them. Germline V lookup: CDR1 SNHLY, CDR2 FYNNEI. The CDR3 spans 14 residues. Material for sequencing was peripheral blood. This TCR came from a woman younger than 35 with acute or convalescent COVID-19. The chain recombines TRBV2 with TRBJ2-3; D is perhaps TRBD1 (5 bases). CDR3 DNA sequence: TGTGCCAGCAGACAAGGGGCTAGCACAGATACGCAGTATTTT. Encoded protein: CASRQGASTDTQYF. The complete variable domain, with remaining parts taken from reference TRBV2 and TRBJ2-3, reads EPEVTQTPSHQVTQMGQEVILRCVPISNHLYFYWYRQILGQKVEFLVSFYNNEISEKSEIFDDQFSVERPDGSNFTLKIRSTKLEDSAMYFCASRQGASTDTQYFGPGTRLTVL.